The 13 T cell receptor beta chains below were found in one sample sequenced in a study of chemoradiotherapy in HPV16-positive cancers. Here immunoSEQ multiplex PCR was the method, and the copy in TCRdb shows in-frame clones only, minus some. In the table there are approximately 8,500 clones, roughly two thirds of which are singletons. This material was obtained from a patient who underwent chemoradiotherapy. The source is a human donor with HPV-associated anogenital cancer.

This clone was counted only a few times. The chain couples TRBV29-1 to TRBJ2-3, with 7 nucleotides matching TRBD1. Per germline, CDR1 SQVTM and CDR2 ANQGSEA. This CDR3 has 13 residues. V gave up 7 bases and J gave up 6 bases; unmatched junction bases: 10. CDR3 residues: CSGKRGLADTQYF. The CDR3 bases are TGCAGCGGAAAGAGGGGGCTGGCGGATACGCAGTATTTT.

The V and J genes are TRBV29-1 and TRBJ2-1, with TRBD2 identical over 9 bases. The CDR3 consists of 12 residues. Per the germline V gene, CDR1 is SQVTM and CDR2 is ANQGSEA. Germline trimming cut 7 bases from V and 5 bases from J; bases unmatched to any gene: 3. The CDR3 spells CSGKRGDNEQFF. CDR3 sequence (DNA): TGCAGCGGTAAGCGGGGGGACAATGAGCAGTTCTTC.

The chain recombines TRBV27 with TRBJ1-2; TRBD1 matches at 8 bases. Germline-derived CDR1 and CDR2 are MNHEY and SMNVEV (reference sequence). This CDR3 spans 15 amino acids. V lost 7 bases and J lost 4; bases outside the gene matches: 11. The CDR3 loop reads CASMRLGQGLYGYTF. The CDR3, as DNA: TGTGCCAGCATGAGGCTAGGACAGGGACTCTATGGCTACACCTTC.

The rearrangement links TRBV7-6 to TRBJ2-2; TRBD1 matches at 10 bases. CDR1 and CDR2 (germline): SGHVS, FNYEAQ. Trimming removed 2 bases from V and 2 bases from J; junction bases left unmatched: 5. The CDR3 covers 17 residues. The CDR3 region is CASSLQGTGVNTGELFF. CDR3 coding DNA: TGTGCCAGCAGCTTACAGGGGACAGGGGTAAACACCGGGGAGCTGTTTTTT. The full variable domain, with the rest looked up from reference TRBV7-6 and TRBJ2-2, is GAGVSQSPRYKVTKRGQDVALRCDPISGHVSLYWYRQALGQGPEFLTYFNYEAQQDKSGLPNDRFSAERPEGSISTLTIQRTEQRDSAMYRCASSLQGTGVNTGELFFGEGSRLTVL.

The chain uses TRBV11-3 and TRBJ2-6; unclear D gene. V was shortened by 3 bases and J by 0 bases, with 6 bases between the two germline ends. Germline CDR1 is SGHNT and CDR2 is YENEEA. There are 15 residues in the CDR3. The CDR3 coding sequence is TGTGCCAGCAGCTTTCGGAACTCTGGGGCCAACGTCCTGACTTTC. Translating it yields CASSFRNSGANVLTF.

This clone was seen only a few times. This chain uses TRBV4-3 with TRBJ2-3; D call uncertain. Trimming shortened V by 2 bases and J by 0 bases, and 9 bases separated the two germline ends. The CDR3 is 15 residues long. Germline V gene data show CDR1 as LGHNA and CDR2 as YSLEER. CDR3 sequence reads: CASSQIRASTDTQYF. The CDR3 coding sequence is TGCGCCAGCAGCCAAATCCGAGCTAGCACAGATACGCAGTATTTT.

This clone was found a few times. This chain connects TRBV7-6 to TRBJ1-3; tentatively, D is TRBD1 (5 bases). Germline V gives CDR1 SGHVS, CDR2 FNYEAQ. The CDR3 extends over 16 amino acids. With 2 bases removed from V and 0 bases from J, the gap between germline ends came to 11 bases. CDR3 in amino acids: CASSLSGGGSGNTIYF. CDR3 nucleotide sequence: TGTGCCAGCAGCTTAAGTGGCGGGGGCTCTGGAAACACCATATATTTT. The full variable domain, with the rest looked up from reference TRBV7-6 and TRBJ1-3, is GAGVSQSPRYKVTKRGQDVALRCDPISGHVSLYWYRQALGQGPEFLTYFNYEAQQDKSGLPNDRFSAERPEGSISTLTIQRTEQRDSAMYRCASSLSGGGSGNTIYFGEGSWLTVV.

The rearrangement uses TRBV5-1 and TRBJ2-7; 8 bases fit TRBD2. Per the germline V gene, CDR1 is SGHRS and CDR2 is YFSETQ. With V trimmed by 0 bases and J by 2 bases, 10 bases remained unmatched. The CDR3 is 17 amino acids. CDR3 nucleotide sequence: TGCGCCAGCAGCTTGGCCAGGGGCGGGAGGACTGCCTACGAGCAGTACTTC. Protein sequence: CASSLARGGRTAYEQYF.

The CDR3 here is CASSDHVGEQFF. CDR3 coding DNA: TGTGCCAGCAGCGACCATGTAGGTGAGCAGTTCTTC. V usage is TRBV7-3 and J usage is TRBJ2-1; no firm D call. Trimming took off 5 bases at V and 9 bases at J, with 11 bases between the two ends. The germline V gene has CDR1 SGHTA and CDR2 FQGTGA. This CDR3 region has 12 residues.

The DNA of the CDR3 is TGTGCCAGCAGCCGCCGGGACAGGGGGCTTACTGAAGCTTTCTTT. Amino acid sequence: CASSRRDRGLTEAFF. The rearrangement links TRBV6-6 to TRBJ1-1; 12 nucleotides line up with TRBD1. V was pared by 6 bases and J by 5 bases, with 7 bases of the junction left unmatched. This CDR3 region has 15 residues. Germline loops: CDR1 MNHNY, CDR2 SVGAGI (reference sequence).

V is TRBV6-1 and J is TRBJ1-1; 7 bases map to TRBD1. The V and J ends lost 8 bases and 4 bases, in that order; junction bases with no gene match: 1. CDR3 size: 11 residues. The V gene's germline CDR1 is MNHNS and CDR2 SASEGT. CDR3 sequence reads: CASPGGTEAFF. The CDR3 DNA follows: TGTGCCAGCCCAGGGGGCACTGAAGCTTTCTTT.

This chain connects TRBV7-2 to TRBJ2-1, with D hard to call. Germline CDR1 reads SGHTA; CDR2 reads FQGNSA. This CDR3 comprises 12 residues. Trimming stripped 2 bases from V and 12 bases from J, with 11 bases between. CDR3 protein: CASSLITERQFF. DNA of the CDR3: TGTGCCAGCAGCTTAATTACCGAGAGGCAGTTCTTC.

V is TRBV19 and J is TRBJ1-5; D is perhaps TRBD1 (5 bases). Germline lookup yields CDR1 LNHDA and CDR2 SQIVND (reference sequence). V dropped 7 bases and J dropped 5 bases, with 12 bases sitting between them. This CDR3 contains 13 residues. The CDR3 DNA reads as TGTGCCAGTAACCGGGACTCTTATCAGCCCCAGCATTTT. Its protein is CASNRDSYQPQHF.